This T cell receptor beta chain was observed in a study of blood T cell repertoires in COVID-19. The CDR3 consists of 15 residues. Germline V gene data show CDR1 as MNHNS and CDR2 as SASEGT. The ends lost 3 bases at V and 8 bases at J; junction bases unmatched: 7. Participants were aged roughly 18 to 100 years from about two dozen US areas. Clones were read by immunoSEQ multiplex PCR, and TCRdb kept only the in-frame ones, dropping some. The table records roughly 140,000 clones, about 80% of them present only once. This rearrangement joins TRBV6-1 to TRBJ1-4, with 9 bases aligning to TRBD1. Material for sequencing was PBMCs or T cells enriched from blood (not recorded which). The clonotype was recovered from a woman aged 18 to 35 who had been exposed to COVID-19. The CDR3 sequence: CASSDAGTGREKLFF. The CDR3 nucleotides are TGTGCCAGCAGTGACGCCGGGACAGGGCGCGAAAAACTGTTTTTT.